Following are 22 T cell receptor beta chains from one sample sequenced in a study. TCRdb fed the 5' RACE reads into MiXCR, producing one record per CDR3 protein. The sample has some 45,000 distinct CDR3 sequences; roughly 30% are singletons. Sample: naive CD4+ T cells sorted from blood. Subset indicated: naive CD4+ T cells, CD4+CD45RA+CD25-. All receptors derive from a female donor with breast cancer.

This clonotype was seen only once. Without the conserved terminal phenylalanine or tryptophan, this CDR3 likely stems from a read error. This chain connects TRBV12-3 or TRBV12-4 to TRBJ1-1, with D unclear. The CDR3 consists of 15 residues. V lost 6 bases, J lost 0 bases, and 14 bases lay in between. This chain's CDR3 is CASSAPSGMNTEAFL. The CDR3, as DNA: TGTGCCAGCAGCGCCCCAAGCGGAATGAACACTGAAGCTTTCCTT.

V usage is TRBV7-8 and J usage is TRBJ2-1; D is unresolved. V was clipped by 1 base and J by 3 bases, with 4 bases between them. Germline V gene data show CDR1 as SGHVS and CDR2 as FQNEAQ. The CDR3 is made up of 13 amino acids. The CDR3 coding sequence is TGTGCCAGCAGCTTAGGACGCTACAATGAGCAGTTCTTC. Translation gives CASSLGRYNEQFF.

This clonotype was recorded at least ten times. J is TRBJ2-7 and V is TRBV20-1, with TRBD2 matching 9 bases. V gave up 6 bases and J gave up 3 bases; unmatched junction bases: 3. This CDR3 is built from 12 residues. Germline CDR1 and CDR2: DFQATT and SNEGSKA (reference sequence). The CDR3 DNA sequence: TGCAGTGCCCGGACTAGCGACTACGAGCAGTACTTC. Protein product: CSARTSDYEQYF.

The CDR3 nucleotides read TGTGCCAGCTCACGGTCAGGGGGGGTAAATGAGCAGTTCTTC. Its translation is CASSRSGGVNEQFF. This chain joins TRBV18 and TRBJ2-1; D possibly matches TRBD1 or TRBD2 (7 bases each). Germline V gene sequence: CDR1 KGHSH, CDR2 LQKENI. The CDR3 runs 14 residues. Trimming pared 4 bases from V and 7 bases from J, leaving 14 bases between. Full variable domain (remainder filled in from reference TRBV18 and TRBJ2-1): NAGVMQNPRHLVRRRGQEARLRCSPMKGHSHVYWYRQLPEEGLKFMVYLQKENIIDESGMPKERFSAEFPKEGPSILRIQQVVRGDSAAYFCASSRSGGVNEQFFGPGTRLTVL.

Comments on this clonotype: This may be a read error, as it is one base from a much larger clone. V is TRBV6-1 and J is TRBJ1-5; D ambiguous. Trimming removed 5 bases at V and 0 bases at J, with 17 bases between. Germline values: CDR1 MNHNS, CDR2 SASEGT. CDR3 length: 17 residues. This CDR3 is CASSKRRQILSNQPQHF. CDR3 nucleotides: TGTGCCAGCAGTAAACGGAGGCAGATACTTAGCAATCAGCCCCAGCATTTT.

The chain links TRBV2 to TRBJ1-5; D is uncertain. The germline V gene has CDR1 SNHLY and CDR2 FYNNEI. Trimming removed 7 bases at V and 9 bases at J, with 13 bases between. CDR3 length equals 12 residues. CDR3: CASTDGGPPQHF. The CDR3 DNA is TGTGCCAGCACCGACGGCGGGCCGCCCCAGCATTTT.

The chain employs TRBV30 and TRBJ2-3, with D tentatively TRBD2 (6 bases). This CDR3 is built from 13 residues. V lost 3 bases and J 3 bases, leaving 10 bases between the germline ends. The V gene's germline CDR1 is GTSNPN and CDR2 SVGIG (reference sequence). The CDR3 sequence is CAWRGSGTDTQYF. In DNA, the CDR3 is TGTGCCTGGAGGGGCAGCGGGACAGATACGCAGTATTTT. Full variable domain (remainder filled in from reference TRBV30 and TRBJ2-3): SQTIHQWPATLVQPVGSPLSLECTVEGTSNPNLYWYRQAAGRGLQLLFYSVGIGQISSEVPQNLSASRPQDRQFILSSKKLLLSDSGFYLCAWRGSGTDTQYFGPGTRLTVL.

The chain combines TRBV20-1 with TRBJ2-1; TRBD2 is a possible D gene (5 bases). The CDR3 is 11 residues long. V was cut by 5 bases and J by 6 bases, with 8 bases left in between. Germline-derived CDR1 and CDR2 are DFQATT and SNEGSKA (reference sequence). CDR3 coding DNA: TGCAGTGCTCCGGGGATCAATGAGCAGTTCTTC. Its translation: CSAPGINEQFF.

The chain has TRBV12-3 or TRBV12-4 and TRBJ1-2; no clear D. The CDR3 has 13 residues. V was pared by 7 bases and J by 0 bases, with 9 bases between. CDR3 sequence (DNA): TGTGCCAGCAACGGCATTTCTAACTATGGCTACACCTTC. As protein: CASNGISNYGYTF.

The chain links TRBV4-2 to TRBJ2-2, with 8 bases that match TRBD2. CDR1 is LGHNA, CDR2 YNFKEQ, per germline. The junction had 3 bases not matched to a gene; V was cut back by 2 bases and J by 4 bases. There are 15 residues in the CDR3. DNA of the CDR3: TGTGCCAGCAGCCAAAGGGCGGGAGGCACCGGGGAGCTGTTTTTT. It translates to CASSQRAGGTGELFF.

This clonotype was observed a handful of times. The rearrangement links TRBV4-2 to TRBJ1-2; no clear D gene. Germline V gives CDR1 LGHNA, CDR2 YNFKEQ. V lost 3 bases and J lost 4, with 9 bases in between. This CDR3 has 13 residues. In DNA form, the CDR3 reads TGTGCCAGCAGCCATGACGGAACCTATGGCTACACCTTC. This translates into CASSHDGTYGYTF.

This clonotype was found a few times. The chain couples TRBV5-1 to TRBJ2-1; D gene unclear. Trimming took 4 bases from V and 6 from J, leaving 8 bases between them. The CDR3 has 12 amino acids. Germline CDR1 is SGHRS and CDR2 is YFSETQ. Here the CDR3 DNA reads TGCGCCAGCAGCCTCGACGTCAATGAGCAGTTCTTC. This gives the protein CASSLDVNEQFF.

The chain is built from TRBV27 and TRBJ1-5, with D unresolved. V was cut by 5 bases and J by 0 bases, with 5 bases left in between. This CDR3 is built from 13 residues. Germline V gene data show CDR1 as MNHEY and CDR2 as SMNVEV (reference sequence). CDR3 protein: CASSEFSNQPQHF. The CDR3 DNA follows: TGTGCCAGCAGTGAGTTTAGCAATCAGCCCCAGCATTTT.

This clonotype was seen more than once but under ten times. The CDR3 DNA sequence: TGTGCCAGCAGTAAACAACTAGCGGGGGCGTACAATGAGCAGTTCTTC. Translated: CASSKQLAGAYNEQFF. The chain has TRBV6-1 and TRBJ2-1; 11 nucleotides align to TRBD2. This CDR3 comprises 16 residues. Germline V gene lookup returns CDR1 MNHNS and CDR2 SASEGT. V lost 5 bases and J lost 4; bases outside the gene matches: 7.

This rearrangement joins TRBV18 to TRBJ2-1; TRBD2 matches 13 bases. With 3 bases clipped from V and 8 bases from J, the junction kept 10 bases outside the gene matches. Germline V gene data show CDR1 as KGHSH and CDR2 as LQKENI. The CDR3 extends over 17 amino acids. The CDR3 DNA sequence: TGTGCCAGCTCACCCTATCCGGGGACTAGCGGGATCGATGAGCAGTTCTTC. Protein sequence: CASSPYPGTSGIDEQFF. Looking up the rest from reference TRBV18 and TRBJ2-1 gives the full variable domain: NAGVMQNPRHLVRRRGQEARLRCSPMKGHSHVYWYRQLPEEGLKFMVYLQKENIIDESGMPKERFSAEFPKEGPSILRIQQVVRGDSAAYFCASSPYPGTSGIDEQFFGPGTRLTVL.

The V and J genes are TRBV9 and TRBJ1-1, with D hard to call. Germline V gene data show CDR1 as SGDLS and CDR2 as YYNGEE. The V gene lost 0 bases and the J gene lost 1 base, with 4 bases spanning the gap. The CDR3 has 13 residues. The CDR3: CASSVGWNTEAFF. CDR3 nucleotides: TGTGCCAGCAGCGTAGGGTGGAACACTGAAGCTTTCTTT.

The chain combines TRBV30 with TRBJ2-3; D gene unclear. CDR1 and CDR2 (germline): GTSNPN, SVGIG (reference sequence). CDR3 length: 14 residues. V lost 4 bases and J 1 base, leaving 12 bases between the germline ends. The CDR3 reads CAWKPQPGTDTQYF. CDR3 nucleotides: TGTGCCTGGAAGCCCCAGCCAGGCACAGATACGCAGTATTTT.

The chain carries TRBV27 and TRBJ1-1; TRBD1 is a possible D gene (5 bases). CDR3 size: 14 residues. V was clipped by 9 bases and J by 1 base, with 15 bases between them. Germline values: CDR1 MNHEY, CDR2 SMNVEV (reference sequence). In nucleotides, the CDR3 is TGTGCCAGGGGGGGGAGAACCGAGAACACTGAAGCTTTCTTT. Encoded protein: CARGGRTENTEAFF.

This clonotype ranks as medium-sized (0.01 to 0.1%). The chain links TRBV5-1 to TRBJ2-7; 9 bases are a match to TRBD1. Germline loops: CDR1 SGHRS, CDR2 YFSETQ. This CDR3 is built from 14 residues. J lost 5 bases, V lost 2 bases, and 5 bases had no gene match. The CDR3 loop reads CASSFRDRADEQYF. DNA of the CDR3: TGCGCCAGCAGCTTCCGGGACAGGGCCGACGAGCAGTACTTC.

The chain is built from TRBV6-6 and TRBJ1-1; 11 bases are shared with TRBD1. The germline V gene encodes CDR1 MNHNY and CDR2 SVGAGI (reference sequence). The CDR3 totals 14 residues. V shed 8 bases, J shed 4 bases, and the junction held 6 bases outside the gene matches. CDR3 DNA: TGTGCCAGCGCACGGGACAGGGGGGGCACTGAAGCTTTCTTT. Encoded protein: CASARDRGGTEAFF.

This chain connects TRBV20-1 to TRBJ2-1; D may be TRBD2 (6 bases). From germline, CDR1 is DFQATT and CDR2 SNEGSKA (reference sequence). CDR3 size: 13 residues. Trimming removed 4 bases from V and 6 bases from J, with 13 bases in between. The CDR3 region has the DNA TGCAGTGCTACCGGGACTTCCCCCAATGAGCAGTTCTTC. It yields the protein CSATGTSPNEQFF.

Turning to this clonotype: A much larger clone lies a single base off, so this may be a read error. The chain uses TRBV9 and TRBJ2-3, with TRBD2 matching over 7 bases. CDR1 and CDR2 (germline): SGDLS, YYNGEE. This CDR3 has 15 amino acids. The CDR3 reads CAGSVAGFYTDTQYF. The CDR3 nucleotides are TGTGCCGGCAGCGTAGCGGGTTTTTACACAGATACGCAGTATTTT.